The 18 T cell receptor beta chains presented below share a single source sample, sequenced in a study of OX40 agonist ivuxolimab in advanced cancers. Produced via immunoSEQ multiplex PCR; TCRdb's table is partial and in-frame only. The sample consists of 20,000 to 30,000 clones, approximately 91% of them appearing once. The sample was CD4+ or CD8+ T cells sorted from blood, taken in a trial of the OX40 agonist ivuxolimab. The receptors stem from an adult with an advanced solid tumor such as melanoma, head and neck, liver or kidney cancer.

V and J are TRBV5-6 and TRBJ2-3; D call uncertain. CDR3 length: 15 amino acids. Trimming took 5 bases from V and 0 from J, leaving 13 bases between them. Germline V lookup: CDR1 SGHDT, CDR2 YYEEEE. The CDR3 sequence is CASRSGGYSTDTQYF. CDR3 nucleotides: TGTGCCAGCAGGTCGGGCGGCTATAGCACAGATACGCAGTATTTT.

The J gene is TRBJ1-2, the V gene TRBV7-9; 7 nucleotides match TRBD1. This CDR3 has 13 amino acids. Germline lookup yields CDR1 SEHNR and CDR2 FQNEAQ (reference sequence). With 3 bases clipped from V and 6 bases from J, the junction kept 4 bases outside the gene matches. The CDR3 loop is CASSLVTGDGYTF. The DNA for the CDR3 is TGTGCCAGCAGCTTGGTAACAGGGGATGGCTACACCTTC. The variable domain in full, completed from reference TRBV7-9 and TRBJ1-2, reads DTGVSQNPRHKITKRGQNVTFRCDPISEHNRLYWYRQTLGQGPEFLTYFQNEAQLEKSRLLSDRFSAERPKGSFSTLEIQRTEQGDSAMYLCASSLVTGDGYTFGSGTRLTVV.

CDR3 nucleotides: TGTGCCAGTTCGGCAAACACCAGGGGTCGGGGTTCACCCCTCCACTTT. Its protein product is CASSANTRGRGSPLHF. The V and J genes are TRBV19 and TRBJ1-6; weak D call: TRBD1 (6 bases). With 8 bases removed from V and 9 bases from J, the gap between germline ends came to 23 bases. CDR3 length: 16 amino acids. The germline V gene encodes CDR1 LNHDA and CDR2 SQIVND (reference sequence).

The rearrangement links TRBV6-1 to TRBJ2-2, with 11 bases fitting TRBD2. CDR1 and CDR2 (germline): MNHNS, SASEGT. Losses at the gene ends were 4 bases for V and 6 bases for J; bases not matched to a gene: 4. The CDR3 runs to 15 residues. CDR3 bases: TGTGCCAGCAGTGTAGCGGGAGGGCCGCCCGGGGAGCTGTTTTTT. Protein: CASSVAGGPPGELFF.

The V gene is TRBV6-5, the J gene TRBJ2-7; 7 bases align to TRBD1. V dropped 5 bases and J dropped 3; count of bases not matched to a gene: 10. Looked up from germline, CDR1 is MNHEY and CDR2 is SVGAGI. The CDR3 contains 15 residues. In DNA form, the CDR3 reads TGTGCCAGCAGTAGGACCGGGACAGAAAACTACGAGCAGTACTTC. It encodes CASSRTGTENYEQYF.

The chain couples TRBV4-1 to TRBJ2-3; D may be TRBD1 (6 bases). The V and J ends lost 0 bases and 5 bases respectively, with 9 bases between them. There are 14 residues in the CDR3. Germline CDR1 MGHRA, CDR2 YSYEKL. CDR3 DNA: TGCGCCAGCAGCCAAGATCGAGGGGGAGATACGCAGTATTTT. It translates to CASSQDRGGDTQYF.

The genes are TRBV7-9 and TRBJ2-7, with D perhaps assigned TRBD1 or TRBD2 (5 bases each). CDR3 length: 14 residues. Deletions cut 3 bases from V and 2 bases from J, with 11 bases between. Germline CDR1 is SEHNR and CDR2 is FQNEAQ (reference sequence). This chain's CDR3 is CASSFPGGTYEQYF. The CDR3 DNA reads TGTGCCAGCAGCTTCCCTGGGGGAACCTACGAGCAGTACTTC.

The V and J genes are TRBV4-2 and TRBJ2-2; 8 positions match TRBD2. This CDR3 region has 16 residues. With 0 bases clipped from V and 6 bases from J, the junction kept 6 bases outside the gene matches. Germline V gene lookup returns CDR1 LGHNA and CDR2 YNFKEQ. As DNA, the CDR3 is TGTGCCAGCAGCCAAGATCGGGGGGGCATTTCCGGGGAGCTGTTTTTT. Its translation is CASSQDRGGISGELFF.

This chain connects TRBV21-1 to TRBJ2-2; the table names TRBD1, a call not compared with the DNA. TRBV21-1 corresponds to a pseudogene. This CDR3 contains 16 residues. The CDR3: CASNYRDFESAGELFF. The CDR3 nucleotides read TGTGCCAGCAACTACAGGGATTTTGAGTCCGCCGGGGAGCTGTTTTTT.

The chain joins TRBV7-9 to TRBJ2-2; TRBD1 aligns across 7 bases. CDR1 is SEHNR and CDR2 is FQNEAQ in the germline V gene (reference sequence). This CDR3 region has 15 residues. V was clipped by 4 bases and J by 1 base; unmatched bases: 3. CDR3 loop: CASSSGQLNTGELFF. The CDR3 DNA is TGTGCCAGCAGCTCGGGACAGCTGAACACCGGGGAGCTGTTTTTT.

The chain has TRBV7-3 and TRBJ2-1; D not certain. Trimming took off 5 bases at V and 0 bases at J, with 8 bases between the two ends. Germline V lookup: CDR1 SGHTA, CDR2 FQGTGA. The CDR3 length is 14 residues. Here the CDR3 DNA reads TGTGCCAGCAGCCCCCCGGGCTCCTACAATGAGCAGTTCTTC. This sequence encodes CASSPPGSYNEQFF.

The V gene is TRBV29-1, the J gene TRBJ2-5; TRBD2 is a possible D gene (6 bases). The J call may be mistaken, given a closer DNA end match to TRBJ2-7. Germline V CDR1 and CDR2: SQVTM, ANQGSEA. The CDR3 length is 11 residues. CDR3 sequence: CSVVRGSEQYF. The CDR3 coding sequence is TGCAGCGTTGTTCGGGGGAGCGAGCAGTACTTC.

This sequence joins TRBV12-2 and TRBJ1-6; TRBD1, the table's D call, lacks a check against the DNA. TRBV12-2 is a recognized pseudogene. The CDR3 contains 19 residues. The CDR3, as DNA: TGTGCAAGTCGCTTAGGAGGGGAGAGGGGGCAGGTGGGGAATTCACCCCTCCACTTT. Amino acid sequence: CASRLGGERGQVGNSPLHF.

The chain joins TRBV4-1 to TRBJ2-7; D remains ambiguous. The germline V gene encodes CDR1 MGHRA and CDR2 YSYEKL. The CDR3 sequence is 14 residues long. V was clipped by 4 bases and J by 3 bases, with 13 bases between them. The CDR3 DNA is TGCGCCAGCAGCCCACGCCCGGAATACTACGAGCAGTACTTC. Its translation is CASSPRPEYYEQYF.

The chain couples TRBV19 to TRBJ2-5, with D hard to call. This CDR3 is 11 amino acids long. CDR1 and CDR2 from the germline V gene are LNHDA and SQIVND (reference sequence). V dropped 5 bases and J dropped 4 bases, with 5 bases sitting between them. The CDR3 is CASSYRETQYF. The DNA for the CDR3 is TGTGCCAGTAGTTACCGAGAGACCCAGTACTTC. The variable domain in full, with the rest retrieved from reference TRBV19 and TRBJ2-5, is DGGITQSPKYLFRKEGQNVTLSCEQNLNHDAMYWYRQDPGQGLRLIYYSQIVNDFQKGDIAEGYSVSREKKESFPLTVTSAQKNPTAFYLCASSYRETQYFGPGTRLLVL.

V and J are TRBV25-1 and TRBJ2-5; no firm D call. V was shortened by 2 bases and J by 3 bases, with 22 bases between the two germline ends. CDR3 length equals 18 residues. Germline V gene lookup returns CDR1 MGHDK and CDR2 SYGVNS. The CDR3 is CASSERQLHPISEETQYF. The CDR3 DNA sequence: TGTGCCAGCAGTGAACGGCAACTTCACCCCATCTCCGAAGAGACCCAGTACTTC.

The chain is built from TRBV27 and TRBJ2-5; perhaps D is TRBD1 or TRBD2 (6 bases each). The CDR3 contains 14 residues. V was shortened by 2 bases and J by 2 bases, with 9 bases between the two germline ends. The germline gives CDR1 MNHEY, CDR2 SMNVEV (reference sequence). CDR3 coding DNA: TGTGCCAGCAGTTTAAGGGGGGTTCAAGAGACCCAGTACTTC. Its translation is CASSLRGVQETQYF.

The chain joins TRBV28 to TRBJ2-7; TRBD1 aligns across 9 bases. This CDR3 has 17 amino acids. J gave up 6 bases and V 2 bases, and 14 bases lay outside the gene matches. CDR1 and CDR2 (germline): MDHEN, SYDVKM. The CDR3 reads CASSLHLYPETGGEQYF. Written as DNA, the CDR3 is TGTGCCAGCAGTTTACATCTATACCCCGAGACAGGGGGCGAGCAGTACTTC.